This T cell receptor (beta chain) was retrieved from a study of blood T cell repertoires in COVID-19 (dated by TCRdb to 2019 to 2021). For the study in its entirety: Samples covering the acute and convalescent phases of COVID-19 were provided by collaborators in the United States, Italy and Spain. The prospective study material was composed of cDNA or gDNA derived from T cells, B-cell-depleted T cells, or PBMCs. HLA class I and class II types, where available, came from metadata supplied by the sample provider rather than from assay-based typing. A freely available public database, intended as a resource for researchers studying the immune response to SARS-CoV-2, is where the repertoires were released. The samples were drawn from two sources: the first 160 participants of the ongoing ImmuneRACE study, and 950 to 1,500 subjects contributed by 6 global collaborators. The sample metadata nearly always contained a de-identified subject ID, COVID-19 status, age in years and sex. Subjects who had been exposed to COVID-19, were actively infected with it, or had recovered from it provided the deeply sampled blood TCRbeta repertoires that made up the dataset.

TCRbeta CDR3 regions were amplified from genomic DNA using the immunoSEQ Assay, a bias-controlled multiplex PCR. In the source study's methods: Within the assay, amplification of reference gene primers was used to estimate how many nucleated cells each sample contained. Sequence reads were collapsed and filtered to measure the absolute abundance of every unique TCRbeta CDR3 rearrangement. Productive Simpson clonality was computed per sample as the square root of Simpson's diversity index over productive rearrangements. TCRdb provides this immuneACCESS table in a form limited to in-frame rearrangements. Some clones are lacking; in checked studies, under half of them reflect an unresolved V gene, and why the rest are absent is not known. V and J calls and clone size follow that table, whereas D and trimming were derived from the DNA. The sample profile shows roughly 100,000 clones; around 74% of them were found once. Clones ranked in the top ten supply just under 20% of the sample.

Paper-wide results and their limitations: Clinical and demographic metadata were provided uncurated, with the amount varying by source and participant.

The germline V gene yields SGHVS for CDR1 and FQNEAQ for CDR2. From cysteine to phenylalanine, the CDR3 is 13 amino acids long. CDR3 DNA is the only sequence kept; it has 39 bases, read in frame from the first base. From V the trimming removes 5 bases and from J it removes 6 bases, while the gene matches leave 6 bases of the junction unaccounted for. This clone appeared a few times. No cognate antigen has been identified for it. Per-nucleotide qualities are absent, and no much larger clonotype sits a single base away. Whole blood was collected in K2EDTA tubes by collaborating institutions according to the institutions' own protocols. For TCRbeta analysis, collaborator samples were shipped as frozen whole blood, as isolated PBMCs, or as DNA extracted from either sample type.

This receptor chain uses TRBV7-8 and TRBJ2-5, and TRBD1 aligns with 7 junction nucleotides. The sample was peripheral blood. The TCR sequence derives from a woman in her seventies with acute or convalescent COVID-19. The CDR3 corresponds to CASSTRQGQTQYF. The sequenced DNA: TGTGCCAGCAGCACTCGACAGGGTCAGACCCAGTACTTC.